Listed below are T cell receptor beta chains from one sample, sequenced in a study of blood T cells in healthy people across ages. TCRdb ran MiXCR on the 5' RACE reads and lists one entry per CDR3 protein. The repertoire holds 1.5 million to 2 million distinct CDR3 sequences, approximately 32% seen once, with about 11% in the top ten. The sample comprised blood. Receptors were obtained from a woman aged 30 to 39 in good health. CDR3s include the opening cysteine and the closing phenylalanine or tryptophan. A D gene is named only where the DNA matches it firmly. Clone size is not always given. Where it is, it says once, few, many or a class for expanded clones.

j_call clone_size d_call v_call cdr3_nt cdr3_aa
TRBJ1-3 NA NA TRBV20-1 TGCAGTGCTACTGGGGTTCTCTCTGGAAACACCATATATTTT CSATGVLSGNTIYF
TRBJ1-6 NA NA TRBV2 TGTGCCAGCAGTGATCACAGGGTACGGTCACCCCTCCACTTT CASSDHRVRSPLHF
TRBJ2-4 few NA TRBV5-5 TGTGCCAGCAGCTTGTGGCGGGTTAATTCCAAAAACATTCAGTACTTC CASSLWRVNSKNIQYF
TRBJ1-2 NA NA TRBV5-5 TGTGCCAGCAGCTTGTCGACAGAACTTAACTATGGCTACACCTTC CASSLSTELNYGYTF
TRBJ2-3 NA TRBD1 TRBV11-1 TGTGCCAGCAGCGCCGGGACAGGGAAGATTACGCAGTATTTT CASSAGTGKITQYF
TRBJ2-5 few NA TRBV12-3/TRBV12-4 TGTGCCAGCAGTTTTGTGAGGTTAGGTCGGCAAGAGACCCAGTACTTC CASSFVRLGRQETQYF
TRBJ1-1 NA TRBD1 TRBV7-9 TGTGCCAGCAGTTACCCCGGGACAGGTCATCCTGAAGCTTTCTTT CASSYPGTGHPEAFF
TRBJ2-7 NA NA TRBV7-2 TGTGCCAGCAGCCTAGCGTTGGTCGCTGAGAACGAGCAGTACTTC CASSLALVAENEQYF
TRBJ2-1 few NA TRBV5-1 TGCGCCAGCAGCTTGGGGACCTTGGTTGCGTTGAATGAGCAGTTCTTC CASSLGTLVALNEQFF
TRBJ1-2 few TRBD1 TRBV7-9 TGTGCCAGCAGCCCCGCACAACAGGGGCTGAACTATGGCTACACCTTC CASSPAQQGLNYGYTF
TRBJ2-1 NA TRBD2 TRBV28 TGTGCCAGCAGTTTGAGATTGGGACTAGGAAAGAATGAGCAGTTCTTC CASSLRLGLGKNEQFF
TRBJ2-2 few NA TRBV27 TGTGCCAGCAGTTTAGAGGGACGCCTCACCGGGGAGCTGTTTTTT CASSLEGRLTGELFF
TRBJ2-3 many NA TRBV4-2 TGTGCCAGCAGCCTACGCGCCTCGGGGGGCGGAGATACGCAGTATTTT CASSLRASGGGDTQYF
TRBJ2-3 few NA TRBV6-5 TGTGCCAGCAGTTACCGAGAATCAGATACGCAGTATTTT CASSYRESDTQYF
TRBJ2-2 few TRBD2 TRBV7-2 TGTGCCAGCAGCTTAAAACTAGCGGGATCGTACACCGGGGAGCTGTTTTTT CASSLKLAGSYTGELFF
TRBJ2-3 NA NA TRBV14 TGTGCCAGCAGCCAGGAGCGGGTTCCCTACACAGATACGCAGTATTTT CASSQERVPYTDTQYF
TRBJ2-7 few NA TRBV6-2/TRBV6-3 TGTGCCAGCAGTCCCGAGGGGGGGATCTACGAGCAGTACTTC CASSPEGGIYEQYF
TRBJ2-1 NA TRBD2 TRBV27 TGTGCCAGCAGTCCATCCCCTCAACTAGCGGGCCTTAGGGATGAGCAGTTCTTC CASSPSPQLAGLRDEQFF
TRBJ2-1 few TRBD2 TRBV20-1 TGCAGTGCTTCCTACATAGCGGGAGCGTCCTACAATGAGCAGTTCTTC CSASYIAGASYNEQFF
TRBJ2-5 few TRBD1 TRBV5-1 TGCGCCAGCAGCTTGGCCGGGACAGCTGAAGAGACCCAGTACTTC CASSLAGTAEETQYF
TRBJ1-2 NA NA TRBV2 TGTGCCAGCAGTCGGGGTTCAGGGGGCTACACCTTC CASSRGSGGYTF
TRBJ1-4 few TRBD1 TRBV7-2 TGTGCCAGCAGCTTCGGACAGGGAAGAGAAAAACTGTTTTTT CASSFGQGREKLFF
TRBJ2-7 NA TRBD2 TRBV15 TGTGCCACCAGCACGGGGGGCTACGAGCAGTACTTC CATSTGGYEQYF
TRBJ2-2 once NA TRBV30 TGTGCCTGGAGTCTCACGGGGGCTCCCACCGGGGAGCTGTTTTTT CAWSLTGAPTGELFF
TRBJ1-2 NA TRBD1 TRBV29-1 TGCAGCGTTTACAGGGGGGACTATGGCTACACCTTC CSVYRGDYGYTF
TRBJ1-1 NA NA TRBV15 TGTGCCACCAGCAGAGAGACGGTCAACACTGAAGCTTTCTTT CATSRETVNTEAFF
TRBJ2-2 few TRBD1 TRBV5-1 TGCGCCAGCTCGGGACAGGGGGCGGCCGGGGAGCTGTTTTTT CASSGQGAAGELFF
TRBJ1-4 few NA TRBV27 TGTGCCAGCAGTTTGTGGGTTAATGAAAAACTGTTTTTT CASSLWVNEKLFF
TRBJ1-2 NA NA TRBV20-1 TGCAGTGCTAGAGACGGTCAACTGGGGCTAAGGGGCTACACCTTC CSARDGQLGLRGYTF
TRBJ2-7 NA TRBD2 TRBV27 TGTGCCAGCAGTTTACGCCCCGTGACTAGCGGTCTTGGGTACGAGCAGTACTTC CASSLRPVTSGLGYEQYF
TRBJ1-1 NA NA TRBV12-3/TRBV12-4 TGTGCCAGTATCAACGGGGCTGAAGCTTTCTTT CASINGAEAFF
TRBJ1-1 NA NA TRBV5-6 TGTGCCAGCAGCGGTCAAGTGGAGGCGAACACTGAAGCTTTCTTT CASSGQVEANTEAFF
TRBJ2-7 NA NA TRBV7-9 TGTGCCAGCAGCCCTTTTAAAGGGCAGGTCTCCCCCCAGTACTTC CASSPFKGQVSPQYF
TRBJ2-1 few NA TRBV5-5 TGTGCCGGCAGCTCACGCGTTGGGGGGCGAACCTACAATGAGCAGTTCTTC CAGSSRVGGRTYNEQFF
TRBJ1-1 many NA TRBV4-1 TGCGCCAGCAGCCAAGTGGAGAACACTGAAGCTTTCTTT CASSQVENTEAFF
TRBJ2-1 NA NA TRBV3-1 TGTGCCAGCAGCCAACTCAGAGAAAGTGGGCAGTTCTTC CASSQLRESGQFF
TRBJ1-6 few TRBD1 TRBV27 TGTGCCAGCAGTGTCTACAGGGGGTCAGGTTCACCCCTCCACTTT CASSVYRGSGSPLHF
TRBJ2-3 many NA TRBV20-1 TGCAGTGGAGGGGCTCGCGGCCAGCTTAGCACAGATACGCAGTATTTT CSGGARGQLSTDTQYF
TRBJ2-2 NA TRBD1 TRBV12-3/TRBV12-4 TGTGCCAGCAGTACCAACAGGGGGCTGGCCGGGGAGCTGTTTTTT CASSTNRGLAGELFF
TRBJ1-1 few NA TRBV20-1 TGCAGTGCTAGATCGGGACAACTGAACACTGAAGCTTTCTTT CSARSGQLNTEAFF
TRBJ1-1 NA NA TRBV27 TGTGCCAGCAGGACGTGTCTGCGGATGAACACTGAAGCTTTCTTT CASRTCLRMNTEAFF
TRBJ1-2 NA TRBD1 TRBV3-1 TGTGCCAGCAGCAAAGGACAGGGGGCCAATGACTACACCTTC CASSKGQGANDYTF
TRBJ2-1 NA NA TRBV6-4 TGTGCCAGCAGTGAGGAGTATAGCTCTTACAATGAGCAGTTCTTC CASSEEYSSYNEQFF
TRBJ1-1 NA NA TRBV5-1 TGCGCCAGCAGCTCTCAATCCGGGACGGGGGTCGGAACAACTGAAGCTTTCTTT CASSSQSGTGVGTTEAFF
TRBJ2-5 NA NA TRBV3-1 TGTGCCGGCAGCCAGAACCCAGTAGGGTACAATGAGCAGTACTTC CAGSQNPVGYNEQYF
TRBJ2-3 NA NA TRBV27 TGTGCCAGCAGTTACCGGCAGAACACAGATACGCAGTATTTT CASSYRQNTDTQYF
TRBJ2-7 NA NA TRBV20-1 TGCAGTGCTAGAGAGGGGGGTATGGATGAGCAGTACTTC CSAREGGMDEQYF
TRBJ1-4 few NA TRBV12-3/TRBV12-4 TGTGCCAGCAGTTTATTCGGAAAACTGTTTTTT CASSLFGKLFF
TRBJ2-1 NA NA TRBV4-1 TGCGCCAGCAGCCAAGTGGGGTTCGGGGAATCCTACAATGAGCAGTTCTTC CASSQVGFGESYNEQFF
TRBJ2-1 many NA TRBV10-3 TGTGCCATCAGTGGGGTCGGCAATGAGCAGTTCTTC CAISGVGNEQFF
TRBJ2-5 NA NA TRBV2 TGTGCCAGCACCGACCTAGAGACCCGGTACTTC CASTDLETRYF
TRBJ1-5 NA NA TRBV3-1 TGTGCCAGCAGCTCAGCGTCTGGCAATCAGCCCCAGCATTTT CASSSASGNQPQHF
TRBJ1-1 NA NA TRBV29-1 TGCAGCGTCCAGGGAGCTTTCTTT CSVQGAFF
TRBJ2-5 many NA TRBV20-1 TGCAGTGCTAGAGATACCCAGCGGGAGACCCAGTACTTC CSARDTQRETQYF
TRBJ1-5 NA NA TRBV2 TGTGCCAGCAGGGAGACAGATCAGCCCCAGCATTTT CASRETDQPQHF